This T cell receptor beta chain comes out of a study of OX40 agonist ivuxolimab in advanced cancers. Method: immunoSEQ multiplex PCR; TCRdb's copy keeps in-frame clones and lacks some. This table has about 72,000 clones, less than 90% appearing once. V lost 4 bases to trimming and J lost 5 bases, with 12 bases between them. The CDR3 has 13 residues. Germline-derived CDR1 and CDR2 are ENHRY and SYGVKD. The receptor was isolated from an adult with an advanced solid tumor such as melanoma, head and neck, liver or kidney cancer. Material: CD4+ or CD8+ T cells sorted from blood, obtained in a trial of the OX40 agonist ivuxolimab. This chain links TRBV10-3 with TRBJ2-7; D may be TRBD1 (6 bases). Here the CDR3 DNA reads TGTGCCATCAGTGGGGGGCAACCCCACGAGCAGTACTTC. Encoded protein: CAISGGQPHEQYF.